This T cell receptor beta chain was recorded in a study of blood T cell repertoires in COVID-19. Study context: Samples of COVID-19 (acute and convalescent) were obtained from the United States, Italy and Spain. Sources were T cells, B-cell-depleted T cells, or PBMCs; the material itself was cDNA or gDNA.

In the original analysis: From reference gene primer amplification, estimates of nucleated cell counts were derived. Clones were read by immunoSEQ multiplex PCR, and TCRdb kept only the in-frame ones, dropping some. V, J and clone size reflect that table, while D and trimming were determined from the DNA. The sample includes some 210,000 clones, 84% seen only once; the top ten take less than 8%. This CDR3 has 15 residues. Trimming removed 2 bases from V and 2 bases from J, with 11 bases in between. Germline lookup yields CDR1 MNHNS and CDR2 SASEGT. V is TRBV6-1 and J is TRBJ2-3; D unclear. The sequenced sample consisted of peripheral blood. The clonotype originates from a woman aged 50 to 60 with active or convalescent COVID-19. CDR3 region: CASSEMVKHTDTQYF. CDR3 nucleotides: TGTGCCAGCAGTGAAATGGTGAAGCACACAGATACGCAGTATTTT.